The present T cell receptor (beta chain) was sequenced within a study of T cell responses to AZD1222 COVID-19 vaccine (dated by TCRdb to the early 2020s). As for the study more broadly: AZD1222 recipients whose second dose came at about 4 weeks and those whose second dose came at about 12 weeks were combined into one group, since spike-specific TCR depth and breadth did not differ between the two schedules. Trial participants were enrolled by age into 18-55, 56-69 and 70-plus year subgroups, with roughly 160, 29 and 62 TCR-sequenced participants respectively. TCR sequencing covered more than 230 trial participants: 200 to 210 given two doses of AZD1222 and 26 given two doses of MenACWY control vaccine.

The CDR3 regions of human TCRbeta chains were analyzed by immunosequencing. As for how the authors treated the data: TCRs in the repertoires were matched against a reference library of SARS-CoV-2-specific TCRs that had been generated with the MIRA antigen-specificity platform. Breadth meant the fraction of unique TCRs that were SARS-CoV-2-associated, whereas depth meant the fraction of total T cells that were SARS-CoV-2-associated. Using the MIRA data, each spike-specific TCR was mapped to the spike region that the TCR reacts to and placed in a CD4 or CD8 class. Log10-transformed breadth and depth values were compared by one-way ANOVA with Sidak's multiple comparisons tests. The source is immuneACCESS, and TCRdb retained only in-frame sequences with V and J called. Part of the clones is not carried over; for the studies checked, unresolved V genes explain less than half of this, and the remainder is unexplained. V and J calls and clone size are copied from that table; D and trimming were computed from the DNA. Here the sample has just under 100,000 clones; about 88% occur a single time. Jointly, the top ten make up 2.8% of the sample.

Interpreted using the paper, the time point label stands for: baseline before first vaccination. The vaccinee samples were drawn from two UK trials, COV001 and COV002, one of which was a single-blind randomized controlled phase 2/3 trial testing AZD1222 (ChAdOx1 nCoV-19) in healthy adults. For TCRbeta chain sequencing, PBMC samples from trial participants were taken at day 0 and at day 28 after the second dose. As concerns this clone: Its antigen is not yet known. It has no much larger one-base neighbor in the sample; base qualities were not kept.

Broad study findings and their caveats: Because no day 14 peak-response samples were available, repertoires were characterized only after the peak T cell response. A significant rise in spike-specific TCR breadth and depth was observed after two AZD1222 doses relative to day 0 and relative to MenACWY recipients. Reportedly, close to half of the unique spike-specific TCRs recognized epitopes lying outside the regions that are mutated in the B.1.351 and B.1.1.7 variants. The 56-69-year group was small, and its depth increase did not reach significance, likely because of low power. Conclusions about previously exposed vaccinees are limited, since just 6 or 7 AZD1222 recipients were seropositive for SARS-CoV-2 at baseline. CD4 TCRs associated with the vaccine covered the entire spike protein, and the dominant responses were in regions 160-218 and 743-854. Participants were mostly white British, with more females than males. The authors suggested clonal diversity may have been underestimated.

CDR1 and CDR2 are read off the germline V gene as MNHNS and SASEGT. From the cysteine up to the phenylalanine, the CDR3 has a length of 16 residues. The retained sequence is limited to the CDR3, 48 bases, with the frame set at the first base. V trim: 3 bases; J trim: 2 bases; unmatched bases: 9. The receptor chain draws on TRBV6-1 and TRBJ2-7; TRBD1 aligns with 8 central bases. The sequence was obtained from an adult in good health. Here the sequenced sample was peripheral blood, taken on day 0 of AZD1222 vaccination. The bases read TGTGCCAGCAGTGAGGGTACAGGGGGAAAAACCTACGAGCAGTACTTC. The resulting protein is CASSEGTGGKTYEQYF.